The 6 T cell receptor beta chains in this list originate from one sample, sequenced in a study of long-term antiretroviral therapy in people with HIV. Survey-level resolution applied to immunoSEQ assay v3.0. Only in-frame clones appear in the TCRdb table, and some are missing; sequencing was by immunoSEQ multiplex PCR. The sample holds some 18,000 clones; more than 65% are singletons and the top ten take about an eighth. The starting material was unsorted PBMCs, obtained 0.5 years before starting antiretroviral therapy. These receptors were obtained from a woman in her fifties or sixties with HIV.

The genes are TRBV29-1 and TRBJ2-7; 10 nucleotides agree with TRBD1. The V segment lost 7 bases and the J segment 3 bases; nucleotides outside the gene matches: 3. The CDR3 covers 12 residues. Germline values: CDR1 SQVTM, CDR2 ANQGSEA. CDR3 bases: TGCAGCGGAGGGACAGGGGACTACGAGCAGTACTTC. This codes for CSGGTGDYEQYF.

The rearrangement joins TRBV5-1 to TRBJ1-1, with D uncertain. Germline-derived CDR1 and CDR2 are SGHRS and YFSETQ. The CDR3 totals 14 residues. The germline V and J ends were trimmed by 2 bases and 1 base, with 9 bases remaining between them. The CDR3 coding sequence is TGCGCCAGCAGCTTTAATGTTGGGAACACTGAAGCTTTCTTT. Its protein product is CASSFNVGNTEAFF.

The rearrangement links TRBV6-1 to TRBJ1-3; D is unresolved. This CDR3 is 16 amino acids long. CDR1 and CDR2 from the germline V gene are MNHNS and SASEGT. V shed 2 bases and J shed 0 bases, with 11 bases lying between them. CDR3 coding DNA: TGTGCCAGCAGTGAAAGAGGGAAGATCTCTGGAAACACCATATATTTT. Its protein product is CASSERGKISGNTIYF.

This clone was seen a few times. The gene calls are TRBV6-5 and TRBJ1-2; D is unclear. CDR1 and CDR2 (germline): MNHEY, SVGAGI. Trimming left V 6 bases short and J 5 bases short, with 7 bases between. The CDR3 sequence is 11 residues long. The CDR3 reads CASRDIYGYTF. CDR3 nucleotides: TGTGCCAGCAGGGATATATATGGCTACACCTTC.

Only one count was recorded for this clone. This chain connects TRBV27 to TRBJ1-4; D perhaps matches TRBD1 (5 bases). The CDR3 length is 13 residues. Germline V CDR1 and CDR2: MNHEY, SMNVEV (reference sequence). Trimming pared 5 bases from V and 5 bases from J, leaving 9 bases between. Here the CDR3 reads CASSLTVNEKLFF. DNA of the CDR3: TGTGCCAGCAGTCTGACAGTGAATGAAAAACTGTTTTTT.

The CDR3 region has the DNA TGTGCCAGCAGCTCCGACAACCCTAACTATGGCTACACCTTC. It encodes CASSSDNPNYGYTF. The chain is built from TRBV7-9 and TRBJ1-2, with D hard to call. Germline CDR1 reads SEHNR; CDR2 reads FQNEAQ (reference sequence). This CDR3 contains 14 residues. V was clipped by 4 bases and J by 0 bases, with 9 bases between them.